This T cell receptor beta chain was sequenced for a study of blood T cells in healthy people across ages. Notes on the study in general: Nothing was known about donor CMV status, and this possibly confounded expanded clonotype changes. Observed TCR beta diversity per million T cells went down as age went up. This fall followed a roughly linear course with age.

The study recruited healthy Caucasian donors from Russia who were aged roughly 6 to 95. Primed by a sample-barcoded 5' primer and a J-beta primer mix, a second PCR proceeded for about 7 to 11 cycles. From the 5' RACE reads, TCRdb called clonotypes with MiXCR, one entry per CDR3 protein. The sample holds around 1.5 million distinct CDR3 sequences, about 43% seen once. The CDR3 contains 15 residues. Germline V gene data show CDR1 as SGHAT and CDR2 as FQDESV (reference sequence). The germline V and J ends were trimmed by 1 base and 2 bases, with 11 bases remaining between them. Remarks on this clonotype: The antigen remains undetermined.

The chain links TRBV11-1 to TRBJ1-2; D not resolved. This receptor was obtained from a woman aged 18-35 years in good health. The sample consisted of blood. CDR3 nucleotides: TGTGCCAGCAGCTTAGGCTTCGGAGCGAACTATGGCTACACCTTC. Translating it yields CASSLGFGANYGYTF.